Listed below are T cell receptor beta chains from one sample, sequenced in a study of cytomegalovirus exposure and HLA in healthy donors. Profiling relied on immunoSEQ multiplex PCR, and the TCRdb table lists in-frame clones only, not all of them. The data contain 95,000 to 100,000 clones, over 60% of them seen just once; the ten biggest clones take up 7.7%. Sequenced material: PBMCs. These receptor sequences come from a female donor in good health and CMV-seronegative. The conserved cysteine and the conserved F or W are not part of the CDR3 here. The order of the fields is J gene, V gene, CDR3 protein.

>TRBJ1-4|TRBV19
ASSTRGEKLF
>TRBJ2-1|TRBV29-1
SVEVTLVQYNEQF
>TRBJ2-1|TRBV10-3
ATFGADESSYNEQF
>TRBJ2-5|TRBV7-6
ASSFRAGETQY
>TRBJ2-3|TRBV9
ASSAYVARADTQY
>TRBJ2-7|TRBV28
ASSLFRGSENDEQY
>TRBJ2-3|TRBV5-4
ASSFGPDQSGRVADTQY
>TRBJ1-5|TRBV27
ASYSNQPQH
>TRBJ2-5|TRBV18
ASSPGGKETQY
>TRBJ1-1|TRBV19
ASSIGRQITEAF
>TRBJ2-5|TRBV5-1
ASSAEPAEEQETQY
>TRBJ2-1|TRBV7-9
ASRRLAVGGSYNEQF
>TRBJ2-1|TRBV19
ASSIYSGQGYNEQF
>TRBJ1-1|TRBV30
ARGGNTEAF
>TRBJ2-7|TRBV2
ASTLAVSSYEQY
>TRBJ2-5|TRBV28
ASSLSGQGMETQY
>TRBJ2-5|TRBV7-3
ASSLTAVRGETQY
>TRBJ1-5|TRBV29-1
SVGGWDQPQH